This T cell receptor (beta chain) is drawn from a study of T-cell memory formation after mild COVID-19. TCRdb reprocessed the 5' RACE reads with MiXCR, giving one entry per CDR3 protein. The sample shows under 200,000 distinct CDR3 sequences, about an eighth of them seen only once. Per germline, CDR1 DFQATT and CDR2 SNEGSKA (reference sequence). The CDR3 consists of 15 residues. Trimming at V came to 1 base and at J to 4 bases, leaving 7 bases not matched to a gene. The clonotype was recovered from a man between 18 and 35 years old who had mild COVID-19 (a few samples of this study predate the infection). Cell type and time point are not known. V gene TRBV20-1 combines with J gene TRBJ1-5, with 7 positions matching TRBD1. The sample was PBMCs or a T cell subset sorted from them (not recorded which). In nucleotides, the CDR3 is TGCAGTGCTAGAGTCTCGGGGACAGTTAATCAGCCCCAGCATTTT. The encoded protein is CSARVSGTVNQPQHF.